The sequence of this T cell receptor beta chain was determined in a study of blood T cell repertoires in COVID-19. Germline loops: CDR1 LNHDA, CDR2 SQIVND (reference sequence). Trimming left V 0 bases short and J 0 bases short, with 9 bases between. The CDR3 is 15 amino acids. Sequencing was performed with immunoSEQ multiplex PCR; in TCRdb, only in-frame clones are kept and a portion is missing. The sample contains a few hundred thousand clones, roughly nine tenths of which appear only once. The chain uses TRBV19 and TRBJ2-7; possibly TRBD2 for D (6 bases). Input material: peripheral blood. This clonotype was sampled from a man aged 60 to 69 with acute or convalescent COVID-19. CDR3 nucleotides: TGTGCCAGTAGTATAGAGGGACTGACCTCCTACGAGCAGTACTTC. This encodes CASSIEGLTSYEQYF.